This T cell receptor beta chain originates from a study of shared clonotypes between healthy human individuals. The protocol was immunoSEQ multiplex PCR, while the TCRdb copy is restricted to in-frame clones and leaves out a portion. The sample contains about 120,000 clones, around 68% of which appear only once. Donors, healthy HIV-negative adults, lacked recent acute infections or vaccinations. The V and J ends lost 4 bases and 1 base respectively, with 20 bases between them. Per germline, CDR1 SEHNR and CDR2 FQNEAQ (reference sequence). There are 18 residues in the CDR3. Material for sequencing was memory CD8+ T cells sorted from blood. Subset specified: CD45RO+ cells pooled with CCR7-negative TemRA cells. The receptor's source is a woman in her 30s in good health. V gene TRBV7-9 combines with J gene TRBJ1-5; D may be TRBD1 (5 bases). The CDR3 bases are TGTGCCAGCAGCTCCGGCGGGGGACGTTTAGGGAGCAATCAGCCCCAGCATTTT. It encodes CASSSGGGRLGSNQPQHF.